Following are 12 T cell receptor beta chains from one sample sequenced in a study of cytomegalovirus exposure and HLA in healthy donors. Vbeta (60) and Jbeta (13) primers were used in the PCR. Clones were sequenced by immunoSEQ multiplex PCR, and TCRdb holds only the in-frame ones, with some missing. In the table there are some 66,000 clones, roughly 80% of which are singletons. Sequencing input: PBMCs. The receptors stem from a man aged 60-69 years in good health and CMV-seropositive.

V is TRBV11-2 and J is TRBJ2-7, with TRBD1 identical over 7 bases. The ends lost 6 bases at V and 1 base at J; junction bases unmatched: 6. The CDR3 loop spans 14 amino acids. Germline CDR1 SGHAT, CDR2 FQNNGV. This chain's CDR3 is CASSQTGLSYEQYF. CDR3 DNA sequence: TGTGCCAGCAGTCAGACAGGGCTTTCCTACGAGCAGTACTTC. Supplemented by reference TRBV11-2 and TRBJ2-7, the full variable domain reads EAGVAQSPRYKIIEKRQSVAFWCNPISGHATLYWYQQILGQGPKLLIQFQNNGVVDDSQLPKDRFSAERLKGVDSTLKIQPAKLEDSAVYLCASSQTGLSYEQYFGPGTRLTVT.

The CDR3 is CASSQDINSNYGYTF. The CDR3 DNA sequence: TGCGCCAGCAGCCAAGATATTAACAGTAACTATGGCTACACCTTC. The rearrangement uses TRBV4-1 and TRBJ1-2; D gene ambiguous. Germline values: CDR1 MGHRA, CDR2 YSYEKL. V dropped 0 bases and J dropped 1 base, with 9 bases sitting between them. The CDR3 spans 15 residues.

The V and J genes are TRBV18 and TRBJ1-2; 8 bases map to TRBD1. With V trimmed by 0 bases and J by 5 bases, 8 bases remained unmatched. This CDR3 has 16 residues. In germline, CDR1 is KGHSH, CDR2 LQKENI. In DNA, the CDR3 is TGTGCCAGCTCACCACCGTCAGACAGGGGCCGTTATGGCTACACCTTC. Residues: CASSPPSDRGRYGYTF.

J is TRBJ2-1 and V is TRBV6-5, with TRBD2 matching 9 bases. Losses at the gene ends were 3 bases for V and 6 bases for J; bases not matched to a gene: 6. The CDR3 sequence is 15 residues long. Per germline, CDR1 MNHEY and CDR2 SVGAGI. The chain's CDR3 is CASSYLAGDPNEQFF. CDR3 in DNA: TGTGCCAGCAGTTATTTAGCGGGGGACCCCAATGAGCAGTTCTTC.

In DNA form, the CDR3 reads TGTGCCGCCTTTGGGTCTCTTAGCCCCGCCACTGAAGCTTTCTTT. It yields the protein CAAFGSLSPATEAFF. The J gene is TRBJ1-1, the V gene TRBV6-5; the D is unclear. Trimming left V 11 bases short and J 4 bases short, with 23 bases between. The CDR3 is 15 residues long. CDR1 and CDR2 from the germline V gene are MNHEY and SVGAGI.

CDR3 residues: CASSLVTSGSYEQYF. In DNA form, the CDR3 reads TGCGCCAGCAGCTTGGTTACTAGCGGGTCCTACGAGCAGTACTTC. The chain has TRBV5-1 and TRBJ2-7, with 9 bases matching TRBD2. CDR1 and CDR2 (germline): SGHRS, YFSETQ. The CDR3 has 15 residues. J lost 1 base, V lost 0 bases, and 2 bases had no gene match.

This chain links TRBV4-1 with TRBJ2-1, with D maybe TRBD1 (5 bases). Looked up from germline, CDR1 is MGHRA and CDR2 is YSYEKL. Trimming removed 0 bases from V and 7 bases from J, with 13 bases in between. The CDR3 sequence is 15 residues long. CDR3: CASSQEGPAENEQFF. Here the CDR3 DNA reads TGCGCCAGCAGCCAAGAGGGGCCTGCGGAGAATGAGCAGTTCTTC.

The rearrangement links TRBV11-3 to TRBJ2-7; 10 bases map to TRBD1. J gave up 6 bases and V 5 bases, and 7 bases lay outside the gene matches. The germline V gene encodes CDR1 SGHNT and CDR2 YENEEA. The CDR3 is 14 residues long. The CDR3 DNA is TGTGCCAGCAGCCCCGGGACAGGGGCCGGCGAGCAGTACTTC. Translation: CASSPGTGAGEQYF.

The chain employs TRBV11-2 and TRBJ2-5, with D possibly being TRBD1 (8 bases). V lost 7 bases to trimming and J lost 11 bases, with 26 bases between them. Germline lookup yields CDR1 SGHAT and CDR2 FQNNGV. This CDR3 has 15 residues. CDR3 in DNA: TGTGCCAGCACCTTTGAGGGGCGAACAGGGGGGGAGCAGTACTTC. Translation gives CASTFEGRTGGEQYF.

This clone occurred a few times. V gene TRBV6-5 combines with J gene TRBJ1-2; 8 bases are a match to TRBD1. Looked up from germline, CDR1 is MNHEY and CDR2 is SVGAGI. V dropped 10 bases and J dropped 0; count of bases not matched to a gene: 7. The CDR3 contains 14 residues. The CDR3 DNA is TGTGCCACCACTTCGGACAGGGCTAACTATGGCTACACCTTC. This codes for CATTSDRANYGYTF.

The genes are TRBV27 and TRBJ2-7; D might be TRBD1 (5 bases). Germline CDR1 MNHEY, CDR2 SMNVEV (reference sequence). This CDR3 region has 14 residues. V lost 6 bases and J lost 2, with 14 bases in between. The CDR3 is CASRTGLGPYEQYF. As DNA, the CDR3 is TGTGCCAGCAGAACAGGTTTGGGCCCCTACGAGCAGTACTTC.

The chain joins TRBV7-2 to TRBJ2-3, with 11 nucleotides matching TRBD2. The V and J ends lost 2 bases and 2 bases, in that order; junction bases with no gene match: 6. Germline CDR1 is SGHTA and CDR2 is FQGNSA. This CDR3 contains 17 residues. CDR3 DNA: TGTGCCAGCAGCTTAAGGGGACTAGCGGCGTTCACAGATACGCAGTATTTT. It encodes CASSLRGLAAFTDTQYF.